The 22 T cell receptor beta chains below were found in one sample sequenced in a study of human T cells and chemical hapten exposure. Each CDR3 protein gets one entry after TCRdb re-called the RACE reads with MiXCR. Among some 150,000 distinct CDR3 sequences listed, roughly 12% were seen once. Time point indicated: patch test 2, 6 weeks after DPC sensitization. The treatment: therapeutic diphenylcyclopropenone sensitization with weekly scalp DPC. This specimen consisted of whole blood, obtained in connection with sensitization to the hapten diphenylcyclopropenone (DPC). The receptors originated from a woman between 45 and 65 years old with alopecia areata. Some clones in this sample may be carry-over from other donors' samples.

This clonotype was found many times. The V call is TRBV10-3, the J call TRBJ2-7; 7 positions agree with TRBD1. J lost 6 bases, V lost 6 bases, and 11 bases had no gene match. The length of the CDR3 is 14 residues. The germline V gene encodes CDR1 ENHRY and CDR2 SYGVKD. The CDR3 loop reads CAIRAGTEGSEQYF. The CDR3 region has the DNA TGTGCCATCAGGGCCGGGACAGAGGGCAGCGAGCAGTACTTC.

This chain uses TRBV9 with TRBJ1-3, with 7 bases that match TRBD1. Trimming took 0 bases from V and 6 from J; bases not matched to a gene: 3. The CDR3 loop spans 14 amino acids. The germline CDR1 and CDR2 sequences are SGDLS and YYNGEE. CDR3 sequence (DNA): TGTGCCAGCAGCGTAGGGACAGGAGAAAACACCATATATTTT. It yields the protein CASSVGTGENTIYF.

The chain is built from TRBV5-1 and TRBJ2-7, with 7 bases that match TRBD2. The V gene end was trimmed by 0 bases and the J gene end by 0 bases; junction bases not matched to a gene: 0. The CDR3 has 14 residues. Germline loops: CDR1 SGHRS, CDR2 YFSETQ. CDR3 protein: CASSLGEGSYEQYF. CDR3 coding DNA: TGCGCCAGCAGCTTGGGGGAGGGCTCCTACGAGCAGTACTTC.

This clonotype has ten or more counts. The rearrangement joins TRBV14 to TRBJ1-6, with a tentative D call TRBD1 (5 bases). In germline, CDR1 is SGHDN, CDR2 FVKESK. This CDR3 has 15 amino acids. Trimming took off 4 bases at V and 6 bases at J, with 13 bases between the two ends. CDR3 residues: CASSPPGLFNSPLHF. CDR3 bases: TGTGCCAGCAGCCCCCCGGGACTGTTTAATTCACCCCTCCACTTT.

The gene calls are TRBV28 and TRBJ2-4; D may be TRBD1 or TRBD2 (6 bases each). The V and J ends lost 2 bases and 2 bases respectively, with 22 bases between them. The CDR3 has 19 residues. CDR1 is MDHEN and CDR2 is SYDVKM in the germline V gene. The CDR3 spells CASSLALSPRGLTKNIQYF. The CDR3 DNA reads TGTGCCAGCAGTTTAGCCCTTAGCCCCCGGGGGCTGACCAAAAACATTCAGTACTTC.

This clonotype was recorded only once. This may come from a read error, since a much larger clone is one base off. Because it lacks the conserved phenylalanine or tryptophan at the end, this CDR3 is likely a read error. This chain joins TRBV7-2 and TRBJ2-7; D remains ambiguous. Trimming removed 4 bases from V and 2 bases from J, with 15 bases in between. The CDR3 is 15 residues long. The germline CDR1 and CDR2 sequences are SGHTA and FQGNSA. CDR3 DNA: TGTGCCAGCAGCTCACCCCGCCAATCCCCCTACGAGCAGTACTCC. Its translation: CASSSPRQSPYEQYS.

The J gene is TRBJ2-4, the V gene TRBV20-1; D unresolved. CDR3 length: 15 amino acids. V lost 6 bases and J lost 3, with 18 bases in between. Looked up from germline, CDR1 is DFQATT and CDR2 is SNEGSKA (reference sequence). In nucleotides, the CDR3 is TGCAGTGCCCATCCCGCCGGCGCTTTCAAAAACATTCAGTACTTC. Encoded protein: CSAHPAGAFKNIQYF.

This clonotype was counted at least ten times. The V call is TRBV6-5, the J call TRBJ2-3, with 10 bases that match TRBD1. With 6 bases clipped from V and 4 bases from J, the junction kept 4 bases outside the gene matches. CDR1 and CDR2 (germline): MNHEY, SVGAGI. The CDR3 sequence is 14 residues long. For the CDR3, the DNA is TGTGCCAGCAGCCCGGGACAGGGGTCAGATACGCAGTATTTT. This translates into CASSPGQGSDTQYF.

J is TRBJ2-1 and V is TRBV12-3 or TRBV12-4; 7 nucleotides align to TRBD2. The junction had 13 bases not matched to a gene; V was cut back by 5 bases and J by 9 bases. The CDR3 is 15 residues long. The CDR3, as DNA: TGTGCCAGCAGTCCCTCTCGGGGGGTTGTAGGTGAGCAGTTCTTC. Translation gives CASSPSRGVVGEQFF.

The sample holds a few counts of this clonotype. This chain connects TRBV5-1 to TRBJ2-3; D unresolved. The CDR3 is 13 amino acids. Germline V gene data show CDR1 as SGHRS and CDR2 as YFSETQ. V was trimmed by 2 bases and J by 2 bases, leaving 6 bases between them. The CDR3 region is CASSFGYTDTQYF. CDR3 coding DNA: TGCGCCAGCAGCTTTGGGTACACAGATACGCAGTATTTT.

This clonotype was counted only a few times. This sequence joins TRBV6-1 and TRBJ2-1, with TRBD2 matching over 8 bases. V was pared by 7 bases and J by 9 bases, with 2 bases of the junction left unmatched. CDR1 and CDR2 from the germline V gene are MNHNS and SASEGT. This CDR3 region has 11 residues. CDR3 nucleotide sequence: TGTGCCAGCAAGCGGGAGAGTGAGCAGTTCTTC. Its translation is CASKRESEQFF.

In its sample, this clonotype was seen many times. V and J are TRBV28 and TRBJ2-7, with D possibly being TRBD2 (7 bases). Deletions cut 6 bases from V and 3 bases from J, with 12 bases between. Per the germline V gene, CDR1 is MDHEN and CDR2 is SYDVKM. The CDR3 length is 13 residues. The CDR3 DNA sequence: TGTGCCAGCAGATACAGGGACTACTACGAGCAGTACTTC. Its translation: CASRYRDYYEQYF.

This clonotype was recorded at least ten times. This chain connects TRBV6-5 to TRBJ2-1; D remains unclear. This CDR3 spans 16 amino acids. From germline, CDR1 is MNHEY and CDR2 SVGAGI. Trimming removed 0 bases at V and 4 bases at J, with 13 bases between. CDR3 sequence: CASSYSMGSPYNEQFF. CDR3 nucleotide sequence: TGTGCCAGCAGTTACTCGATGGGCAGCCCTTACAATGAGCAGTTCTTC.

This clonotype was seen only a few times. The V and J genes are TRBV7-3 and TRBJ2-3; 9 bases are shared with TRBD1. The CDR3 totals 16 residues. Germline V gives CDR1 SGHTA, CDR2 FQGTGA. V shed 5 bases, J shed 6 bases, and the junction held 12 bases outside the gene matches. The CDR3 region has the DNA TGTGCCAGCAGCCCCGAGCTCGGGACAGGGAGGGATACGCAGTATTTT. Translated: CASSPELGTGRDTQYF.

This clonotype has a count of ten or more. This rearrangement joins TRBV11-3 to TRBJ1-2, with a tentative D call TRBD1 (6 bases). The CDR3 runs to 15 residues. Germline V CDR1 and CDR2: SGHNT, YENEEA. V was pared by 5 bases and J by 4 bases, with 17 bases between. The DNA for the CDR3 is TGTGCCAGCAGCCCACAGGGAGGGATTCGCTATGGCTACACCTTC. It is translated as CASSPQGGIRYGYTF.

This clonotype came up a few times. The V gene is TRBV18, the J gene TRBJ2-3; TRBD1 matches 9 bases. J was trimmed by 2 bases and V by 1 base; bases with no gene match: 4. The CDR3 has 16 amino acids. Germline values: CDR1 KGHSH, CDR2 LQKENI. CDR3 sequence: CASSPRRDRATDTQYF. In DNA, the CDR3 is TGTGCCAGCTCACCACGAAGGGACAGGGCCACAGATACGCAGTATTTT.

This clonotype came up a few times. The rearrangement joins TRBV6-1 to TRBJ1-5; D is possibly TRBD1 (5 bases). This CDR3 contains 15 residues. Germline V gene lookup returns CDR1 MNHNS and CDR2 SASEGT. Trimming took off 6 bases at V and 0 bases at J, with 12 bases between the two ends. The DNA for the CDR3 is TGTGCCAGCAGGACTGACAGTAGTAGCAATCAGCCCCAGCATTTT. Translated: CASRTDSSSNQPQHF.

The chain uses TRBV29-1 and TRBJ2-7, with TRBD1 as a possible D gene (5 bases). Germline V gene sequence: CDR1 SQVTM, CDR2 ANQGSEA. This CDR3 is built from 11 residues. V lost 2 bases, J lost 7 bases, and 9 bases lay in between. DNA for the CDR3: TGCAGCGTTGAAAGGGGCCGGGAGCAGTACTTC. Protein product: CSVERGREQYF.

This clonotype was recorded a few times. J is TRBJ1-4 and V is TRBV10-2; weak D call: TRBD1 (6 bases). CDR3 length: 14 amino acids. The germline V gene has CDR1 WSHSY and CDR2 SAAADI. V lost 5 bases to trimming and J lost 7 bases, with 14 bases between them. The CDR3 sequence: CASSWNRAAEKLFF. The CDR3 DNA reads as TGCGCCAGCAGTTGGAACAGGGCCGCTGAAAAACTGTTTTTT.

The chain joins TRBV29-1 to TRBJ1-2; D is unclear. V was cut by 3 bases and J by 9 bases, with 8 bases left in between. The CDR3 totals 10 residues. Germline V gene sequence: CDR1 SQVTM, CDR2 ANQGSEA. DNA for the CDR3: TGCAGCGTTGACCGGGCGAGCTACACCTTC. Translated: CSVDRASYTF.

The V and J genes are TRBV7-2 and TRBJ2-1; 13 bases line up with TRBD2. Looked up from germline, CDR1 is SGHTA and CDR2 is FQGNSA. J lost 7 bases, V lost 5 bases, and 5 bases had no gene match. The length of the CDR3 is 15 residues. This CDR3 is CASSPGLAGANEQFF. The CDR3 coding sequence is TGTGCCAGCAGCCCAGGACTAGCGGGAGCTAATGAGCAGTTCTTC.

The chain joins TRBV2 to TRBJ2-2, with D possibly matching TRBD2 (6 bases). Germline V gene data show CDR1 as SNHLY and CDR2 as FYNNEI. CDR3 size: 14 residues. The ends were cut back, 8 bases at V and 4 bases at J, with 14 bases in the middle. The CDR3 bases are TGTGCCAGCGGGACGGGGGTACGCACCGGGGAGCTGTTTTTT. Amino acid sequence: CASGTGVRTGELFF.